What follows is one T cell receptor (beta chain) and its context. Its specificity is unknown. Assay used: immunoSEQ multiplex PCR; TCRdb lists only in-frame clones, some missing. The top ten clones hold 9.5% to 15% of a sample with some 140,000 clones, 79% of them seen once. This record belongs to a study of cytotoxic CD8 clonotypes in ibrutinib-treated CLL. About the research overall: It was after a median about 11 months of treatment, range 6 to 36, that response samples were taken.

The CDR3 runs 14 residues. V dropped 4 bases and J dropped 10; count of bases not matched to a gene: 6. Germline CDR1 is SGDLS and CDR2 is YYNGEE. Study results and limitations: Clonality was higher at ibrutinib response and returned toward baseline at progression.

This TCR was sampled from a human donor with chronic lymphocytic leukemia. This sequence joins TRBV9 and TRBJ2-1, with 12 positions matching TRBD2. The sequenced sample was PBMCs, obtained after 12 months of ibrutinib treatment. The CDR3 DNA sequence: TGTGCCAGCAGCCCCAGACTAGCGGGAGTAGAGCAGTTCTTC. Its protein product is CASSPRLAGVEQFF.